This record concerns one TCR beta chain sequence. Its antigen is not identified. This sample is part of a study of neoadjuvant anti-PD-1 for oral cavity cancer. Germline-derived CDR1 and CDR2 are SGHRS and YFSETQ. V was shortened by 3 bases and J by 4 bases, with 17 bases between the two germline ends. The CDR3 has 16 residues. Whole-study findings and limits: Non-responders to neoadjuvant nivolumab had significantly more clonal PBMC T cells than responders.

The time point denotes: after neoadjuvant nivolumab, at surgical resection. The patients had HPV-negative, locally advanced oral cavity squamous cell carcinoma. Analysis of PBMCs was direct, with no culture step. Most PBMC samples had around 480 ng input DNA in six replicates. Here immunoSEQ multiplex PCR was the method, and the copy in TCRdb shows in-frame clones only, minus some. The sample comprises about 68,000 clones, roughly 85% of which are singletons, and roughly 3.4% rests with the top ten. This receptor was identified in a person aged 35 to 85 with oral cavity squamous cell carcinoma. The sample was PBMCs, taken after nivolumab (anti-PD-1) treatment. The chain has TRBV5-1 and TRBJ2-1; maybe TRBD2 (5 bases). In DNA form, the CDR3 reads TGCGCCAGCAGCTCGGGAACACGGGTGGGGTACAATGAGCAGTTCTTC. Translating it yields CASSSGTRVGYNEQFF. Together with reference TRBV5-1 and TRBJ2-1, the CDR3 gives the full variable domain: KAGVTQTPRYLIKTRGQQVTLSCSPISGHRSVSWYQQTPGQGLQFLFEYFSETQRNKGNFPGRFSGRQFSNSRSEMNVSTLELGDSALYLCASSSGTRVGYNEQFFGPGTRLTVL.